The 6 T cell receptor beta chains presented below share a single source sample, sequenced in a study of T cell repertoires in cytomegalovirus infection. A single record per CDR3 protein comes from TCRdb applying MiXCR to the reads. The repertoire holds under 90,000 distinct CDR3 sequences, with about half as singletons. Antigen specificity for these receptors is unknown. This specimen was CD8+ T cells from cultured PBMCs, taken from culture after CMV antigen stimulation. The receptor set was obtained from a human donor in good health (CMV status not recorded). Some clones in this sample may be carry-over from other donors' samples.

V usage is TRBV7-6 and J usage is TRBJ1-1; 9 bases agree with TRBD1. CDR3 length: 15 residues. Trimming cost V 6 bases and J 4 bases; bases outside gene matches: 9. Germline assignment: CDR1 SGHVS and CDR2 FNYEAQ. The CDR3 DNA is TGTGCCAGCAGTCATAAACAGGGGGCAAGCACTGAAGCTTTCTTT. It encodes CASSHKQGASTEAFF.

There are a few counts of this clonotype. This chain links TRBV11-2 with TRBJ1-2; 10 bases agree with TRBD1. The CDR3 is 19 residues long. The trim removed 5 bases at V and 2 bases at J, leaving 17 bases unmatched. The germline V gene encodes CDR1 SGHAT and CDR2 FQNNGV. CDR3 sequence reads: CASSLNAGTGASVNYGYTF. The CDR3 DNA sequence: TGTGCCAGCAGCCTCAACGCCGGGACAGGGGCCTCGGTCAACTATGGCTACACCTTC.

This clonotype has only a few counts. The chain is built from TRBV15 and TRBJ2-2, with D tentatively TRBD2 (5 bases). V was pared by 0 bases and J by 6 bases, with 5 bases between. Per germline, CDR1 LNHNV and CDR2 YYDKDF (reference sequence). There are 13 residues in the CDR3. CDR3: CATSREEAGELFF. As DNA, the CDR3 is TGTGCCACCAGCAGAGAGGAGGCCGGGGAGCTGTTTTTT.

This chain joins TRBV29-1 and TRBJ1-5, with D perhaps matching TRBD1 (6 bases). The length of the CDR3 is 15 residues. V was pared by 4 bases and J by 3 bases, with 16 bases between. From germline, CDR1 is SQVTM and CDR2 ANQGSEA. This CDR3 is CSVALGGGHNQPQHF. The CDR3 DNA reads TGCAGCGTTGCGCTCGGGGGGGGGCACAATCAGCCCCAGCATTTT. The full variable domain, its missing parts supplied by reference TRBV29-1 and TRBJ1-5, is SAVISQKPSRDICQRGTSLTIQCQVDSQVTMMFWYRQQPGQSLTLIATANQGSEATYESGFVIDKFPISRPNLTFSTLTVSNMSPEDSSIYLCSVALGGGHNQPQHFGDGTRLSIL.

A note on this clonotype: The junction differs from germline at one of its ends, possibly a read error. The rearrangement joins TRBV6-6 to TRBJ2-1; D gene unclear. Per germline, CDR1 MNHNY and CDR2 SVGAGI (reference sequence). The CDR3 loop spans 12 amino acids. CDR3 bases: TGTGCCAGTAGTTACTCCTACAATGAGCAGTTCTTC. Its protein product is CASSYSYNEQFF.

This clonotype was observed a handful of times. V and J are TRBV15 and TRBJ1-1; unclear D gene. The germline CDR1 and CDR2 sequences are LNHNV and YYDKDF (reference sequence). V lost 4 bases and J lost 0, with 6 bases in between. The CDR3 contains 13 residues. As DNA, the CDR3 is TGTGCCACCAGCACTTGGATGAACACTGAAGCTTTCTTT. It encodes CATSTWMNTEAFF.